The entry below gives a single T cell receptor (beta chain) sequence along with its context. Its antigen remains unknown. CDR1 SGHTA and CDR2 FQGNSA come from the germline V gene. Trimming stripped 4 bases from V and 4 bases from J, with 10 bases between. CDR3 length: 14 residues. The data were taken from a study of identical twins. Findings and limits, study-wide: Compared with models, monozygotic twins showed more out-of-frame TCR alpha sharing. Rather than following the same donors, the conclusions depended on cross-sectional statistical analysis.

A universal primer site was created by template switching, with the cDNA bearing unique molecular identifiers. TCRdb independently ran MiXCR on the 5' RACE reads; one entry per CDR3 protein. The sample shows approximately 1.8 million distinct CDR3 sequences, around 29% of them seen only once. The receptor comes from a newborn girl in good health. V usage is TRBV7-2 and J usage is TRBJ1-4, with D possibly being TRBD1 (5 bases). The specimen was cord blood. CDR3 amino acids: CASSWTGLNEKLFF. CDR3 bases: TGTGCCAGCAGCTGGACGGGACTTAATGAAAAACTGTTTTTT.